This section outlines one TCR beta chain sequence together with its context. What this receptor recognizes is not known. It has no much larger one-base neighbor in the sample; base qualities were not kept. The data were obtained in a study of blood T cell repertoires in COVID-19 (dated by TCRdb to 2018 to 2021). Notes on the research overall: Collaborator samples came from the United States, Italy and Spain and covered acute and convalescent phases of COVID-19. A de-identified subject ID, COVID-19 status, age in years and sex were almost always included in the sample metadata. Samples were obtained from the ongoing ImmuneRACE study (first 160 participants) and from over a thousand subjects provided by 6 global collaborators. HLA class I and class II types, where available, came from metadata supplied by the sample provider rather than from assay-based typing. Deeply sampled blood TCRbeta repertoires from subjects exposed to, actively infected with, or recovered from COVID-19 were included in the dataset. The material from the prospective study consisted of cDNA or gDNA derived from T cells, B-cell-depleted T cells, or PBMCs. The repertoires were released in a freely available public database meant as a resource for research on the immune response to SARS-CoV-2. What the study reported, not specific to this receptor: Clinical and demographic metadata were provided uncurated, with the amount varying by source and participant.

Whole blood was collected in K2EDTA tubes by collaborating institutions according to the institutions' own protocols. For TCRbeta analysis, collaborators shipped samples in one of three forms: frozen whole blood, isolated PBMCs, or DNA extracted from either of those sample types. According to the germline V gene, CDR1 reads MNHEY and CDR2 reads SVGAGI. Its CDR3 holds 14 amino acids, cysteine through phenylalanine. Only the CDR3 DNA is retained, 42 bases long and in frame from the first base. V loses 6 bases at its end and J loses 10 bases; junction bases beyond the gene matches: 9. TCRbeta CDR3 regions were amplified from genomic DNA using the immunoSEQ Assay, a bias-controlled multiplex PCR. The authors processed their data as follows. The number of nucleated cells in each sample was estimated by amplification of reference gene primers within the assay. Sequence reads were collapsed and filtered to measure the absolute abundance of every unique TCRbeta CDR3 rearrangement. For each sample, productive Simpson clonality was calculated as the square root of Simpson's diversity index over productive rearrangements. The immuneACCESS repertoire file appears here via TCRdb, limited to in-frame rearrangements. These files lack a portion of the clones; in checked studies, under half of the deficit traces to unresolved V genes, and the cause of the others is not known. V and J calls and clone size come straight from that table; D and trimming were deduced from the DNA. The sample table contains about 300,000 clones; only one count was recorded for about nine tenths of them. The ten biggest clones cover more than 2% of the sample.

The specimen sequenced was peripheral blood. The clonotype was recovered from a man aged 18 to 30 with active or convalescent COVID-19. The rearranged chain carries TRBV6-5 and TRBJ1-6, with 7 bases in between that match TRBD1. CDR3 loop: CASRLTGIHSPLHF. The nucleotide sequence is TGTGCCAGCAGGCTGACAGGGATTCACTCACCCCTCCACTTT.